This entry concerns a single TCR beta chain. Germline V gives CDR1 LNHDA, CDR2 SQIVND (reference sequence). Trimming removed 1 base from V and 5 bases from J, with 8 bases in between. The CDR3 runs 13 residues. This record comes from a study of blood T cell repertoires in COVID-19. Authors' analysis steps: Cell counts per sample came from amplifying reference gene primers. Sequencing used immunoSEQ multiplex PCR; TCRdb keeps in-frame clones, though not all of them. The V and J calls and clone size were taken over from that table, and D and trimming were inferred from the DNA. The repertoire holds roughly 120,000 clones, 65% to 90% seen once, with roughly 7.7% in the top ten.

V is TRBV19 and J is TRBJ2-5; TRBD2 might be the D (6 bases). The sample was peripheral blood. The receptor comes from a woman aged 80 or older with active or convalescent COVID-19. The CDR3 bases are TGTGCCAGTAGTATAGCGGGAGTCGAGACCCAGTACTTC. It yields the protein CASSIAGVETQYF.